These T cell receptor beta chains were read from a single sample in a study of molecular identifiers for immune sequencing clone quantification. One entry per CDR3 protein results from TCRdb running MiXCR on the PCR reads. The sample has under 350,000 distinct CDR3 sequences; under 25% are singletons. The sequencing sample was made of naive CD8+ T cells from blood, with Jurkat cell RNA spiked in. Receptors were obtained from a human donor in good health. Some libraries in this study had Jurkat cell RNA spiked in. CDR3s include the opening cysteine and the closing phenylalanine or tryptophan. The D gene is left open where the match is weak. The size field is filled for only some rows; it gives once, few, many or a size class.

abundance	v_gene	j_gene	d_gene	CDR3nt	CDR3aa
.	TRBV4-1	TRBJ2-7	.	TGCGCCAGCAGCCATATCAGGGAGTTAAGGTGCGAGCAGTACTTC	CASSHIRELRCEQYF
many	TRBV7-8	TRBJ2-3	TRBD2	TGTGCCAGCAGCTTAGACCCTCATAGCGGGGGGCCCGATACGCAGTATTTT	CASSLDPHSGGPDTQYF
.	TRBV2	TRBJ2-3	TRBD2	TGTGCCAGCAGTGAAGCTAGGACGGGACTAGCCACAGATACGCAGTATTTT	CASSEARTGLATDTQYF
few	TRBV29-1	TRBJ1-4	.	TGCAGCGTTGCACAGACTAATGAAAAACTGTTTTTT	CSVAQTNEKLFF
.	TRBV6-5	TRBJ2-2	TRBD2	TGTGCCAGCAGCCTCGGACTAGCGGTATTCACCGGGGAGCTGTTTTTT	CASSLGLAVFTGELFF
few	TRBV6-5	TRBJ2-7	TRBD1	TGTGCCAGCAGTTACGGGACAGGACTGAGTACTAGAACCTACGAGCAGTACTTC	CASSYGTGLSTRTYEQYF
many	TRBV9	TRBJ2-3	.	TGTGCCAGCAGCGTAGAGAGGGCCAGCACAGATACGCAGTATTTT	CASSVERASTDTQYF
.	TRBV30	TRBJ1-1	.	TGTGCCTGGAGTGTAGTAGAGAACACTGAAGCTTTCTTT	CAWSVVENTEAFF
.	TRBV12-3/TRBV12-4	TRBJ2-1	.	TGTGCCAGCATAAGGCACAATGAGCAGTTCTTC	CASIRHNEQFF
.	TRBV27	TRBJ1-2	.	TGTGCCAGCAGTTCGCCATATGGCTACACCTTC	CASSSPYGYTF
many	TRBV6-5	TRBJ2-5	.	TGTGCCAGCAGTTTTGGAAATACCCAGTACTTC	CASSFGNTQYF
many	TRBV6-6	TRBJ2-7	.	TGTGCCAGCAGTTACTCGAGACTAGGGTACGAGCAGTACTTC	CASSYSRLGYEQYF
few	TRBV19	TRBJ2-7	.	TGTGCCAGTAGTATTTTTGGCGGGGACCTCTACGAGCAGTACTTC	CASSIFGGDLYEQYF
.	TRBV30	TRBJ2-7	.	TGTGCCTGGAGTGTACATTCAGCTCCCCGCGAGCAGTACTTC	CAWSVHSAPREQYF
many	TRBV24-1	TRBJ2-1	.	TGTGCCACCAGTGATTTAGGGGCCGGGACATCGAAAAGGAATGAGCAGTTCTTC	CATSDLGAGTSKRNEQFF
.	TRBV4-1	TRBJ2-5	TRBD2	TGCGCCAGCAGCCCTGAGCCGGGACTAGCGACACAAGAGACCCAGTACTTC	CASSPEPGLATQETQYF
.	TRBV2	TRBJ2-2	TRBD1	TGTGCCAGCAGGATGACGGGACAGGGTAACACCGGGGAGCTGATTTTT	CASRMTGQGNTGELIF
.	TRBV5-3	TRBJ2-7	TRBD2	TGTGCCAGCAGCCCGGGACCAGCGGGAGGGAATGAGCAGTACTTC	CASSPGPAGGNEQYF
few	TRBV28	TRBJ1-4	.	TGTGCCAGCAGTTTATCCCCCGGGTCTCACGAAAAACTGTTTTTT	CASSLSPGSHEKLFF
few	TRBV4-1	TRBJ2-2	TRBD1	TGCGCCAGCAGCCCAGGGGGATTCCCGAACACCGGGGAGCTGTTTTTT	CASSPGGFPNTGELFF
many	TRBV18	TRBJ1-5	.	TGTGCCAGCTCCGTCGCTAATCAGCCCCAGCATTTT	CASSVANQPQHF
.	TRBV11-3	TRBJ2-5	.	TGTGCCAGCAGCCCGGCAGCGGTAGCCCAAGAGACCCAGTACTTC	CASSPAAVAQETQYF
many	TRBV13	TRBJ2-5	.	TGTGCCAGCAGCAACCGGGACAATCAAGAGACCCAGTACTTC	CASSNRDNQETQYF
many	TRBV6-5	TRBJ2-3	.	TGTGCCAGCACCTCGGGGTACGCTAGCACAGATACGCAGTATTTT	CASTSGYASTDTQYF
few	TRBV11-2	TRBJ1-1	.	TGTGCCAGCATCCAGACAGAAAAAAACACTGAAGCTTTCTTT	CASIQTEKNTEAFF
few	TRBV16	TRBJ1-5	.	TGTGCCAGCAGCCATTCCCTTCCTCTTGGCGGCGATCAGCCCCAGCATTTT	CASSHSLPLGGDQPQHF
.	TRBV19	TRBJ1-1	.	TGTGCCAGTAGTATACGGCAGGGACCCAACACTGAAGCTTTCTTT	CASSIRQGPNTEAFF
many	TRBV7-2	TRBJ2-7	TRBD2	TGTGCCAGCAGCTTAGGCGGGGGGGCCTACGAGCAGTACTTC	CASSLGGGAYEQYF
.	TRBV12-3/TRBV12-4	TRBJ2-3	.	TGTGGCAGCAGTTGGGGGGCTTCAACGGATACGCAGTATTTT	CGSSWGASTDTQYF
.	TRBV4-2	TRBJ2-1	.	TGTGCCAGCAGCCAAGATAGGGTCGGGGCGTGGGATGAGCAGTTCTTC	CASSQDRVGAWDEQFF
many	TRBV5-6	TRBJ2-3	TRBD2	TGTGCCAGCAGCTTGGTAGCGAGCGGGGGCCCAGATACGCAGTATTTT	CASSLVASGGPDTQYF
few	TRBV11-2	TRBJ1-5	TRBD1	TGTGCCAGCAAGCAGGGGGCCCGAAGCAATCAGCCCCAGCATTTT	CASKQGARSNQPQHF